Listed below are T cell receptor beta chains from one sample, sequenced in a study of blood T cell repertoires in COVID-19. Libraries were prepared by immunoSEQ multiplex PCR; TCRdb keeps only in-frame clonotypes and omits some of them. This sample has some 340,000 clones, with approximately 90% found just once. Sample: PBMCs or T cells enriched from blood (not recorded which). These TCRs come from a young woman who had been exposed to COVID-19. The CDR3 runs from the conserved cysteine through the conserved F or W. The D gene is left open where the match is weak. Size is stated for part of the rows, as once, few or many counts, or as a class when the clone is expanded.

cdr3_aa: CAWSVGRGNTIYF
cdr3_nt: TGTGCCTGGAGTGTAGGCAGGGGAAACACCATATATTTT
clone_size: .
d_call: .
v_call: TRBV30
j_call: TRBJ1-3

cdr3_aa: CASSIQGGTDTQYF
cdr3_nt: TGCGCCAGCAGCATTCAGGGTGGCACAGATACGCAGTATTTT
clone_size: .
d_call: .
v_call: TRBV5-1
j_call: TRBJ2-3

cdr3_aa: CASSLRQGAEAFF
cdr3_nt: TGTGCCAGCAGCTTGCGACAGGGGGCTGAAGCTTTCTTT
clone_size: once
d_call: TRBD1
v_call: TRBV11-3
j_call: TRBJ1-1

cdr3_aa: CASSEYRGLGYEQYF
cdr3_nt: TGTGCCAGCAGTGAATATAGGGGGCTTGGCTACGAGCAGTACTTC
clone_size: .
d_call: TRBD1
v_call: TRBV25-1
j_call: TRBJ2-7

cdr3_aa: CASSFRTDNSPLHF
cdr3_nt: TGTGCCAGCAGTTTTCGTACAGATAATTCACCCCTCCACTTT
clone_size: once
d_call: .
v_call: TRBV28
j_call: TRBJ1-6

cdr3_aa: CASSLRRNTEAFF
cdr3_nt: TGCGCCAGCAGCTTAAGGAGAAACACTGAAGCTTTCTTT
clone_size: once
d_call: .
v_call: TRBV5-1
j_call: TRBJ1-1

cdr3_aa: CATSRDRQYNEQFF
cdr3_nt: TGTGCCACCAGCAGAGACAGGCAATACAATGAGCAGTTCTTC
clone_size: .
d_call: .
v_call: TRBV15
j_call: TRBJ2-1

cdr3_aa: CASYSRDRGLGYTF
cdr3_nt: TGTGCCAGCTACTCTCGGGACAGGGGATTGGGCTACACCTTC
clone_size: once
d_call: TRBD1
v_call: TRBV6-5
j_call: TRBJ1-2

cdr3_aa: CASSSRSGTGGSTEAFF
cdr3_nt: TGTGCCAGCAGCTCGAGATCCGGGACAGGGGGGAGCACTGAAGCTTTCTTT
clone_size: once
d_call: TRBD1
v_call: TRBV5-4
j_call: TRBJ1-1

cdr3_aa: CASSSGTGKIHGYTF
cdr3_nt: TGTGCCAGCAGCTCCGGGACAGGGAAGATCCATGGCTACACCTTC
clone_size: few
d_call: TRBD1
v_call: TRBV7-9
j_call: TRBJ1-2

cdr3_aa: CASSQAGGRPGVYIQYF
cdr3_nt: TGCGCCAGCAGCCAAGCCGGGGGGCGCCCCGGTGTATACATTCAGTACTTC
clone_size: .
d_call: .
v_call: TRBV4-1
j_call: TRBJ2-4

cdr3_aa: CASSLDDMGGKLFF
cdr3_nt: TGCGCCAGCAGCTTGGATGATATGGGGGGAAAACTGTTTTTT
clone_size: once
d_call: .
v_call: TRBV5-1
j_call: TRBJ1-4

cdr3_aa: CASRAARGANTGELFF
cdr3_nt: TGCGCCAGCAGGGCGGCCAGGGGTGCCAACACCGGGGAGCTGTTTTTT
clone_size: few
d_call: .
v_call: TRBV10-1
j_call: TRBJ2-2

cdr3_aa: CATSEQGDLLRGYGYTF
cdr3_nt: TGTGCCACCAGCGAACAGGGTGACCTTCTTCGCGGCTATGGCTACACCTTC
clone_size: .
d_call: .
v_call: TRBV15
j_call: TRBJ1-2

cdr3_aa: CASSLTGNYEQYF
cdr3_nt: TGTGCCAGCAGTTTAACAGGAAACTACGAGCAGTACTTC
clone_size: .
d_call: .
v_call: TRBV12-3/TRBV12-4
j_call: TRBJ2-7

cdr3_aa: CASSTGLTSVYGYTF
cdr3_nt: TGCGCCAGCAGCACAGGGCTAACGTCCGTCTATGGCTACACCTTC
clone_size: .
d_call: .
v_call: TRBV5-1
j_call: TRBJ1-2

cdr3_aa: CAIRQGDTEAFF
cdr3_nt: TGTGCCATCAGGCAGGGCGACACTGAAGCTTTCTTT
clone_size: .
d_call: .
v_call: TRBV10-3
j_call: TRBJ1-1

cdr3_aa: CASSQVTVGETQYF
cdr3_nt: TGCGCCAGCAGCCAAGTAACAGTAGGAGAGACCCAGTACTTC
clone_size: .
d_call: .
v_call: TRBV4-3
j_call: TRBJ2-5

cdr3_aa: CASSPTRSYNEQFF
cdr3_nt: TGTGCCAGCTCACCGACTAGGTCTTACAATGAGCAGTTCTTC
clone_size: .
d_call: .
v_call: TRBV18
j_call: TRBJ2-1

cdr3_aa: CASSLWTETYEQYF
cdr3_nt: TGTGCCAGCAGCTTGTGGACAGAGACCTACGAGCAGTACTTC
clone_size: once
d_call: .
v_call: TRBV5-5
j_call: TRBJ2-7

cdr3_aa: CASSPKGQGGEAFF
cdr3_nt: TGTGCCAGCTCACCAAAGGGACAGGGGGGTGAAGCTTTCTTT
clone_size: .
d_call: TRBD1
v_call: TRBV18
j_call: TRBJ1-1

cdr3_aa: CASSSGQGWNEKLFF
cdr3_nt: TGTGCCAGCAGCTCGGGACAGGGGTGGAATGAAAAACTGTTTTTT
clone_size: once
d_call: TRBD1
v_call: TRBV7-6
j_call: TRBJ1-4

cdr3_aa: CASSSRGYSPLHF
cdr3_nt: TGTGCCAGCAGCTCGCGGGGATACTCACCCCTCCACTTT
clone_size: .
d_call: .
v_call: TRBV7-8
j_call: TRBJ1-6

cdr3_aa: CASTNPGGSPDTQYF
cdr3_nt: TGTGCCAGTACCAACCCCGGAGGGAGCCCGGATACGCAGTATTTT
clone_size: once
d_call: .
v_call: TRBV19
j_call: TRBJ2-3

cdr3_aa: CASSTRTGELFF
cdr3_nt: TGTGCCAGCAGCACGAGAACCGGGGAGCTGTTTTTT
clone_size: .
d_call: .
v_call: TRBV9
j_call: TRBJ2-2

cdr3_aa: CASSHGGAEETQYF
cdr3_nt: TGCGCCAGCAGCCACGGGGGGGCCGAAGAGACCCAGTACTTC
clone_size: few
d_call: TRBD2
v_call: TRBV5-1
j_call: TRBJ2-5

cdr3_aa: CASSLSQGANYGYTF
cdr3_nt: TGTGCCAGCAGCTTATCCCAGGGGGCTAACTATGGCTACACCTTC
clone_size: .
d_call: TRBD1
v_call: TRBV7-2
j_call: TRBJ1-2

cdr3_aa: CASSLGQGATGAFF
cdr3_nt: TGTGCCAGCAGCTTGGGACAGGGGGCCACTGGGGCTTTCTTT
clone_size: .
d_call: TRBD1
v_call: TRBV7-3
j_call: TRBJ1-1

cdr3_aa: CASSLVGRGPEKLFF
cdr3_nt: TGTGCCAGCAGCTTAGTTGGCAGGGGGCCCGAAAAACTGTTTTTT
clone_size: .
d_call: TRBD1
v_call: TRBV7-9
j_call: TRBJ1-4

cdr3_aa: CASSQGRGQEGTGELFF
cdr3_nt: TGCGCCAGCAGCCAAGGGCGGGGGCAGGAAGGGACCGGGGAGCTGTTTTTT
clone_size: .
d_call: .
v_call: TRBV4-1
j_call: TRBJ2-2

cdr3_aa: CSVEQGVNTEAFF
cdr3_nt: TGCAGCGTTGAGCAAGGGGTCAACACTGAAGCTTTCTTT
clone_size: .
d_call: .
v_call: TRBV29-1
j_call: TRBJ1-1

cdr3_aa: CATSDLTGNYGYTF
cdr3_nt: TGTGCCACCAGTGACTTGACAGGGAACTATGGCTACACCTTC
clone_size: .
d_call: TRBD1
v_call: TRBV24-1
j_call: TRBJ1-2

cdr3_aa: CATSTRQGMGTEAFF
cdr3_nt: TGTGCCACCAGCACCCGACAGGGCATGGGCACTGAAGCTTTCTTT
clone_size: .
d_call: TRBD1
v_call: TRBV15
j_call: TRBJ1-1

cdr3_aa: CATSRTGTGGYNEQFF
cdr3_nt: TGTGCCACCAGCAGAACCGGGACAGGGGGCTACAATGAGCAGTTCTTC
clone_size: .
d_call: TRBD1
v_call: TRBV15
j_call: TRBJ2-1

cdr3_aa: CASSPLGPPGGYGYTF
cdr3_nt: TGTGCCAGCAGCCCACTTGGCCCCCCGGGAGGGTATGGCTACACCTTC
clone_size: few
d_call: .
v_call: TRBV11-2
j_call: TRBJ1-2

cdr3_aa: CASSTSLGGTDTQYF
cdr3_nt: TGTGCCAGTAGTACTTCTCTCGGGGGCACAGATACGCAGTATTTT
clone_size: .
d_call: .
v_call: TRBV19
j_call: TRBJ2-3

cdr3_aa: CASSHHGLAGVETQYF
cdr3_nt: TGTGCCAGCAGCCATCATGGACTAGCGGGGGTAGAGACCCAGTACTTC
clone_size: .
d_call: TRBD2
v_call: TRBV3-1/TRBV3-2
j_call: TRBJ2-5

cdr3_aa: CASSLSGLQPQHF
cdr3_nt: TGCGCCAGCAGCTTGTCAGGGCTTCAGCCCCAGCATTTT
clone_size: .
d_call: .
v_call: TRBV5-1
j_call: TRBJ1-5

cdr3_aa: CASSYEQDRLNTEAFF
cdr3_nt: TGTGCCAGCAGTTATGAACAGGATAGATTGAACACTGAAGCTTTCTTT
clone_size: .
d_call: .
v_call: TRBV6-2/TRBV6-3
j_call: TRBJ1-1

cdr3_aa: CASSRKQVEYF
cdr3_nt: TGCGCCAGCAGCCGTAAGCAGGTAGAGTACTTC
clone_size: .
d_call: .
v_call: TRBV5-1
j_call: TRBJ2-4

cdr3_aa: CASSPYGGGGDEQFF
cdr3_nt: TGTGCCAGCAGCCCGTACGGGGGGGGCGGAGATGAGCAGTTCTTC
clone_size: .
d_call: TRBD2
v_call: TRBV7-2
j_call: TRBJ2-1

cdr3_aa: CSVEDRDRSYEQYF
cdr3_nt: TGCAGCGTTGAAGATCGGGACAGAAGCTACGAGCAGTACTTC
clone_size: .
d_call: TRBD1
v_call: TRBV29-1
j_call: TRBJ2-7

cdr3_aa: CASSKGRGGLDQPQHF
cdr3_nt: TGTGCCAGCAGCAAAGGTCGGGGGGGCTTGGATCAGCCCCAGCATTTT
clone_size: .
d_call: .
v_call: TRBV21-1
j_call: TRBJ1-5

cdr3_aa: CASTQSRTASGNTIYF
cdr3_nt: TGTGCCAGTACCCAATCCCGGACAGCCTCTGGAAACACCATATATTTT
clone_size: .
d_call: .
v_call: TRBV19
j_call: TRBJ1-3

cdr3_aa: CASRRTGLAEAFF
cdr3_nt: TGTGCCAGCAGACGGACAGGGCTCGCTGAAGCTTTCTTT
clone_size: once
d_call: TRBD1
v_call: TRBV6-5
j_call: TRBJ1-1

cdr3_aa: CASSAAPGQDLDGYTF
cdr3_nt: TGTGCCAGCAGTGCAGCCCCTGGACAGGACCTTGATGGCTACACCTTC
clone_size: .
d_call: TRBD1
v_call: TRBV7-2
j_call: TRBJ1-2

cdr3_aa: CASSYDRGEYEQYF
cdr3_nt: TGTGCCAGCAGTTATGACAGGGGAGAATACGAGCAGTACTTC
clone_size: .
d_call: TRBD1
v_call: TRBV28
j_call: TRBJ2-7

cdr3_aa: CASSYSGTATEYGYTF
cdr3_nt: TGTGCCAGCAGTTACTCGGGGACAGCGACCGAGTATGGCTACACCTTC
clone_size: .
d_call: TRBD1
v_call: TRBV6-5
j_call: TRBJ1-2

cdr3_aa: CSVGQGYYGYTF
cdr3_nt: TGCAGCGTTGGACAGGGCTACTATGGCTACACCTTC
clone_size: .
d_call: TRBD1
v_call: TRBV29-1
j_call: TRBJ1-2

cdr3_aa: CASSSGGESNEQYF
cdr3_nt: TGTGCCAGCAGTTCGGGGGGGGAATCCAACGAGCAGTACTTC
clone_size: .
d_call: TRBD2
v_call: TRBV6-5
j_call: TRBJ2-7